This T cell receptor beta chain emerged from a study of persistence of HIV-infected CD4 T cells (TCRdb year 2020). With respect to the entire study: CMV- and HIV-1 Gag-responding CD4+ T cells were isolated from ART-treated individuals so that antigen-driven clonal expansion of HIV-1-infected cells could be examined. Suppressive ART had been received by participants for a median of about eight years. Apart from two participants who underwent leukapheresis at a single time point, peripheral blood samples of up to 180 mL were collected from participants at multiple time points. TCRbeta sequencing assessed the clonality of all cells in each sorted population, while proviral sequencing assessed the clonality of infected cells. In the cross-participant TCR cluster analysis, fewer than 10 participants were included for CMV and roughly seven participants were included for Gag. The paper as a whole reports these results and caveats: Bulk TCR analyses could not be restricted to the rare CMV-responding cells that actually carried HIV-1 proviruses. Significantly lower TCRbeta richness was observed in CMV- and Gag-responding cells than in anti-CD3/anti-CD28-responding cells, and higher oligoclonality was observed in CMV-responding cells than in CD3/CD28-stimulated and Gag-responding cells. TCR oligoclonality correlated with proviral oligoclonality within the same sorted populations. Antigen-responding cells were enriched for expanded CDR3beta sequences that were degenerate, which suggests that CD4+ responses to CMV and Gag underwent convergent selection. The study involved few individuals and tested only a limited range of antigens.

This clone is termed medium-sized (0.01 to 0.1%). Its binding antigen is unknown. The record has no base qualities; no much larger clone is one base away. Sample treatment or condition, as interpreted from the label and publication: suppressive antiretroviral therapy. Lysates of CMV-infected fibroblasts were used at about 10 ug/mL for cell stimulation. Memory CD4+ T cells that did not respond, being CD40L-negative, CD69-negative and CD45RO-high, were sorted as memory populations depleted of antigen-responding cells. HIV-1-infected adults in whom suppressive ART had been started during chronic infection were enrolled as participants. For at least 4 years, participants had undetectable plasma HIV-1 RNA, below 50 copies/mL. To be included, a participant needed positive CMV serology and a CD4+ T cell count above 400 cells/uL. Before stimulation, PBMCs were isolated using density centrifugation and then depleted of CD8+ T cells. For less than 20 hours, CD8-depleted PBMCs were stimulated with anti-CD28/CD49d costimulation, a CD40-blocking antibody, and enfuvirtide, which was added to prevent new infections. Cell sorting was performed on a Beckman Coulter MoFlo Legacy or XDP sorter, and dead cells were excluded with propidium iodide. The QIAamp DNA Mini Kit was used for genomic DNA extraction from samples above one million cells, and the Quick-DNA Microprep Kit was used otherwise.

The CDR3 holds 15 amino acids from the cysteine to the phenylalanine. The read is trimmed to its CDR3 DNA, 45 bases read in frame from base 1. V loses 4 bases, J loses 7 bases, and the germline ends lie 18 bases apart. Via the germline V gene, CDR1 is KGHDR and CDR2 SFDVKD. The immunoSEQ hsTCRB assay version 4 in survey mode was used to sequence TCRbeta repertoires from genomic DNA. For TCRbeta sequencing, genomic DNA was diluted to 8 to 10 ng/uL, with up to roughly 1 ug used per sample. The paper's processing steps were these. ImmunoSeq Analyzer 3.0 was used for analysis of TCRbeta data, and diversity was computed on productive nucleotide rearrangements. Lower-bound TCR diversity was estimated with the improved Chao index, and clonality with the Gini coefficient using the Immunarch R package. Nucleotide rearrangements that differed but encoded the same CDR3beta amino acid sequence were counted as separate clonotypes. Differential abundance analysis identified TCRbeta sequences significantly enriched in antigen-responding cells relative to anti-CD3/anti-CD28-activated cells. Using predicted peptide-MHC specificity as the basis, GLIPH2 grouped TCRs into clusters, both for each participant individually and for the merged data sets that combined participants. TCRdb stores this immuneACCESS table with in-frame sequences only. Part of the clones is absent; in the studies checked, under half of the shortfall reflects unresolved V genes, and no reason is known for the rest. V and J calls and clone size are copied from that table; D and trimming were computed from the DNA. Here the sample has 25,000 to 30,000 clones; more than 75% occur a single time. 0.75% to 0.9% of the sample lies in the top ten.

The TCR comes from an adult woman with HIV who was CMV-seropositive. The sample here was CD4+ T cells sorted from PBMCs after roughly 18-hour stimulation, taken from a patient who received antiretroviral therapy. The cell subset or site label here, explained by the study, means: CD40L-CD69- CD45RO-high memory CD4 T cells not responding to CMV lysate. This receptor chain uses TRBV24-1 and TRBJ1-2, with TRBD1 tentatively as D gene (6 bases match). The DNA sequence is as follows: TGTGCCACCAGTGACCCCCTAGTGGGGGCGGTTGGCTACACCTTC. Its translation reads: CATSDPLVGAVGYTF.